A selection of T cell receptor beta chains follows, all from one sample in a study of siplizumab effects on memory and regulatory T cells. Method: immunoSEQ multiplex PCR; TCRdb's copy keeps in-frame clones and lacks some. Of about 69,000 clones listed, over 75% are singletons. Specimen: Tregs sorted from blood. Every receptor here comes from a human donor in good health. Each CDR3 is given with its conserved first and last residue. A D gene is named only where the DNA matches it firmly. The size field is filled for only some rows; it gives once, few, many or a size class.

d_call: TRBD2
j_call: TRBJ2-1
v_call: TRBV20-1
clone_size: -
cdr3_nt: TGCAGTGCGGGGCAGCGGGAGAAGTTCTTC
cdr3_aa: CSAGQREKFF

d_call: -
j_call: TRBJ1-1
v_call: TRBV5-1
clone_size: -
cdr3_nt: TGCGCCAGCACCGAGGTTACAGGCGGTCACACTGAAGCTTTCTTT
cdr3_aa: CASTEVTGGHTEAFF

d_call: -
j_call: TRBJ1-2
v_call: TRBV18
clone_size: -
cdr3_nt: TGTGCCAGCTCACCAACGGAGGGCTATGGCTACACCTTC
cdr3_aa: CASSPTEGYGYTF

d_call: -
j_call: TRBJ2-1
v_call: TRBV29-1
clone_size: -
cdr3_nt: TGCAGCGTTGATCCCCGGGTGGCTTCCTACAATGAGCAGTTCTTC
cdr3_aa: CSVDPRVASYNEQFF

d_call: TRBD1
j_call: TRBJ2-5
v_call: TRBV5-1
clone_size: -
cdr3_nt: TGCGCCAGCAGCTTCGGACAGGGTATGGAGACCCAGTACTTC
cdr3_aa: CASSFGQGMETQYF

d_call: -
j_call: TRBJ1-2
v_call: TRBV6-1
clone_size: -
cdr3_nt: TGTGCCAGCAGGGACGGTAACTATGGCTACACCTTC
cdr3_aa: CASRDGNYGYTF

d_call: -
j_call: TRBJ1-1
v_call: TRBV28
clone_size: -
cdr3_nt: TGTGCCAGCAGTGGGAATACAGGGTTGAACACTGAAGCTTTCTTT
cdr3_aa: CASSGNTGLNTEAFF

d_call: TRBD1
j_call: TRBJ1-3
v_call: TRBV7-9
clone_size: -
cdr3_nt: TGTGCCAGCAGCTTTCGGGGGACAGGGACTGGAAACACCATATATTTT
cdr3_aa: CASSFRGTGTGNTIYF

d_call: -
j_call: TRBJ1-6
v_call: TRBV30
clone_size: -
cdr3_nt: TGTGCCTGGAGTGGGGGCCGGTTTGGGTCACCCCTCCACTTT
cdr3_aa: CAWSGGRFGSPLHF

d_call: -
j_call: TRBJ1-5
v_call: TRBV27
clone_size: -
cdr3_nt: TGTGCCAGCAGGCCCCCGGGCCCTAGCAATCAGCCCCAGCATTTT
cdr3_aa: CASRPPGPSNQPQHF

d_call: -
j_call: TRBJ1-4
v_call: TRBV9
clone_size: -
cdr3_nt: TGTGCCAGCAGCGCCGGAGTTGGGAACACGGAAAAACTGTTTTTT
cdr3_aa: CASSAGVGNTEKLFF

d_call: -
j_call: TRBJ1-4
v_call: TRBV27
clone_size: -
cdr3_nt: TGTGCCAGCAGTTATCGTGTCCGCGAAAAACTGTTTTTT
cdr3_aa: CASSYRVREKLFF

d_call: -
j_call: TRBJ2-1
v_call: TRBV27
clone_size: -
cdr3_nt: TGTGCCAGCAGTCCTGGAGGGACACATTACAATGAGCAGTTCTTC
cdr3_aa: CASSPGGTHYNEQFF

d_call: -
j_call: TRBJ2-1
v_call: TRBV7-3
clone_size: -
cdr3_nt: TGTGCCAGCAGCCACCCTGGGGAGTACAATGAGCAGTTCTTC
cdr3_aa: CASSHPGEYNEQFF

d_call: -
j_call: TRBJ2-7
v_call: TRBV6-5
clone_size: -
cdr3_nt: TGTGCCAGCAGATTGGACGGAGTAGCCTACGAGCAGTACTTC
cdr3_aa: CASRLDGVAYEQYF

d_call: -
j_call: TRBJ1-3
v_call: TRBV10-3
clone_size: -
cdr3_nt: TGTGCCATCAGTGATCCCGGAAACACCATATATTTT
cdr3_aa: CAISDPGNTIYF

d_call: TRBD2
j_call: TRBJ2-2
v_call: TRBV7-3
clone_size: -
cdr3_nt: TGTGCCAGCAGCTTAAATCCTCCGGGAGGAAACACCGGGGAGCTGTTTTTT
cdr3_aa: CASSLNPPGGNTGELFF

d_call: -
j_call: TRBJ2-6
v_call: TRBV15
clone_size: -
cdr3_nt: TGTGCCACCAGCAGAGTATGGGGGGCTGGGGCCAACGTCCTGACTTTC
cdr3_aa: CATSRVWGAGANVLTF

d_call: -
j_call: TRBJ2-1
v_call: TRBV9
clone_size: -
cdr3_nt: TGTGCCAGCAGCGTAGTTGGAGGCTCCTACAATGAGCAGTTCTTC
cdr3_aa: CASSVVGGSYNEQFF

d_call: TRBD1
j_call: TRBJ2-2
v_call: TRBV7-3
clone_size: -
cdr3_nt: TGTGCCAGCAGCCCAAAATCACAGGGGGCATTAATCGGGGAGCTGTTTTTT
cdr3_aa: CASSPKSQGALIGELFF

d_call: TRBD1
j_call: TRBJ2-2
v_call: TRBV5-1
clone_size: once
cdr3_nt: TGCGCCAGCAAGGGACAGACGAGCTCCGGGGAGCTGTTTTTT
cdr3_aa: CASKGQTSSGELFF

d_call: -
j_call: TRBJ1-3
v_call: TRBV7-9
clone_size: -
cdr3_nt: TGTGCCAGCAGCTTGGGACACCCCAGCTCTGGAAACACCATATATTTT
cdr3_aa: CASSLGHPSSGNTIYF

d_call: -
j_call: TRBJ1-2
v_call: TRBV6-1
clone_size: -
cdr3_nt: TGTGCCAGCAGCTGGATCGCCACCACAGTCTATGGCTACACCTTC
cdr3_aa: CASSWIATTVYGYTF

d_call: -
j_call: TRBJ1-3
v_call: TRBV2
clone_size: -
cdr3_nt: TGTGCCAGCAGACAAATCTCTGGAAACACCATATATTTT
cdr3_aa: CASRQISGNTIYF

d_call: TRBD1
j_call: TRBJ1-1
v_call: TRBV5-1
clone_size: once
cdr3_nt: TGCGCCAGCAGCCTGCGGACAGGGAACACTGAAGCTTTCTTT
cdr3_aa: CASSLRTGNTEAFF

d_call: -
j_call: TRBJ2-3
v_call: TRBV11-3
clone_size: -
cdr3_nt: TGTGCCAGCAGCTTATCCGAATCAGATACGCAGTATTTT
cdr3_aa: CASSLSESDTQYF

d_call: -
j_call: TRBJ2-1
v_call: TRBV15
clone_size: once
cdr3_nt: TGTGCCACCAGCAGGGGATTCAGTAGTACTGAGCAGTTCTTC
cdr3_aa: CATSRGFSSTEQFF

d_call: -
j_call: TRBJ2-7
v_call: TRBV5-1
clone_size: -
cdr3_nt: TGCGCCAGCAGCTTAGTCGGCAGCTCCTACGAGCAGTACTTC
cdr3_aa: CASSLVGSSYEQYF

d_call: -
j_call: TRBJ1-2
v_call: TRBV5-8
clone_size: -
cdr3_nt: TGTGCCAGCAGCTGGGTCCCGACAGGTACACGCTATGGCTACACCTTC
cdr3_aa: CASSWVPTGTRYGYTF

d_call: -
j_call: TRBJ1-6
v_call: TRBV9
clone_size: -
cdr3_nt: TGTGCCAGCAGCCCCCTGGGAGGGTTTAATTCACCCCTCCACTTT
cdr3_aa: CASSPLGGFNSPLHF

d_call: -
j_call: TRBJ2-7
v_call: TRBV19
clone_size: -
cdr3_nt: TGTGCCAGTAGTATTCGGCCCACCTACGAGCAGTACTTC
cdr3_aa: CASSIRPTYEQYF

d_call: -
j_call: TRBJ2-2
v_call: TRBV10-3
clone_size: -
cdr3_nt: TGTGCCATCAGTGAGTCGGACCCAGGGCGGTGGGAGCTGTTTTTT
cdr3_aa: CAISESDPGRWELFF

d_call: TRBD1
j_call: TRBJ1-3
v_call: TRBV18
clone_size: once
cdr3_nt: TGTGCCAGCTCACCCTACTCCCCCACAACAGGGGCTGGAAACACCATATATTTT
cdr3_aa: CASSPYSPTTGAGNTIYF

d_call: TRBD1
j_call: TRBJ2-3
v_call: TRBV11-3
clone_size: -
cdr3_nt: TGTGCCAGCAGCCGGACGGGACAGGGTATAGATACGCAGTATTTT
cdr3_aa: CASSRTGQGIDTQYF

d_call: TRBD1
j_call: TRBJ2-1
v_call: TRBV7-3
clone_size: -
cdr3_nt: TGTGCCAGCAGCTTATATAAGGTGGACAGGTTCAACGATGAGCAGTTCTTC
cdr3_aa: CASSLYKVDRFNDEQFF

d_call: -
j_call: TRBJ2-3
v_call: TRBV19
clone_size: -
cdr3_nt: TGTGCCAGTATAGGGTACACAGATACGCAGTATTTT
cdr3_aa: CASIGYTDTQYF

d_call: -
j_call: TRBJ1-1
v_call: TRBV7-2
clone_size: -
cdr3_nt: TGTGCCAGCAGCTTGACAGGTTTTAACACTGAAGCTTTCTTT
cdr3_aa: CASSLTGFNTEAFF

d_call: TRBD1
j_call: TRBJ2-7
v_call: TRBV6-5
clone_size: -
cdr3_nt: TGTGCCAGCAGTGTATCAGGGGGCTACGAGCAGTACTTC
cdr3_aa: CASSVSGGYEQYF

d_call: TRBD1
j_call: TRBJ1-1
v_call: TRBV9
clone_size: -
cdr3_nt: TGTGCCAGCAGCCGATTAAGACAGGGAGAAGCTTTCTTT
cdr3_aa: CASSRLRQGEAFF

d_call: -
j_call: TRBJ2-2
v_call: TRBV19
clone_size: -
cdr3_nt: TGTGCCAGTGGGACGGTCACCGGGGAGCTGTTTTTT
cdr3_aa: CASGTVTGELFF

d_call: -
j_call: TRBJ2-3
v_call: TRBV10-3
clone_size: -
cdr3_nt: TGTGCCATCAGTGAGTCAGTGAGTTGGGGAGATACGCAGTATTTT
cdr3_aa: CAISESVSWGDTQYF

d_call: -
j_call: TRBJ1-6
v_call: TRBV4-1
clone_size: -
cdr3_nt: TGCGCCAGCAGCCAGGTTACAGGGAATTCACCCCTCCACTTT
cdr3_aa: CASSQVTGNSPLHF

d_call: -
j_call: TRBJ1-1
v_call: TRBV19
clone_size: -
cdr3_nt: TGTGCCAGTAGTATCGGGCTCTTGAACACTGAAGCTTTCTTT
cdr3_aa: CASSIGLLNTEAFF

d_call: -
j_call: TRBJ2-2
v_call: TRBV10-3
clone_size: -
cdr3_nt: TGTGCCACCGTAAGTTGGGAGAACACCGGGGAGCTGTTTTTT
cdr3_aa: CATVSWENTGELFF

d_call: TRBD2
j_call: TRBJ2-1
v_call: TRBV6-6
clone_size: -
cdr3_nt: TGTGCCAGCAGCGCTAGCGGGAGGGCGGGTGAGCAGTTCTTC
cdr3_aa: CASSASGRAGEQFF